Given below is one T cell receptor beta chain in context. The sample belongs to a study of CD4+ T cells in melanoma. Germline V lookup: CDR1 LNHDA, CDR2 SQIVND (reference sequence). V was shortened by 3 bases and J by 4 bases, with 9 bases between the two germline ends. The CDR3 covers 13 residues. Here immunoSEQ multiplex PCR was the method, and the copy in TCRdb shows in-frame clones only, minus some. The repertoire holds roughly 120,000 clones, with 80% to 95% as singletons. Sequencing used peripheral blood. The chain carries TRBV19 and TRBJ1-1, with D hard to call. The sequence derives from a human donor with melanoma. The CDR3 loop is CASSIGEGTEAFF. The CDR3 bases are TGTGCCAGTAGTATTGGGGAAGGCACTGAAGCTTTCTTT.